The 14 T cell receptor beta chains reported below all come from one sample, sequenced in a study of shared clonotypes between healthy human individuals. TCRdb's copy holds only in-frame clones and misses some; the assay was immunoSEQ multiplex PCR. Counted here are 1.6 million or so clones, roughly 95% occurring once; the ten biggest clones make up roughly 1.2%. What was sequenced was naive CD4+ T cells sorted from blood. Indicated subset: CD45RA+ positively selected. The source of these receptors is a man aged 25 to 40 in good health.

V usage is TRBV7-8 and J usage is TRBJ2-5, with 7 bases aligning to TRBD1. Germline V gene sequence: CDR1 SGHVS, CDR2 FQNEAQ. The CDR3 has 14 residues. J gave up 5 bases and V 5 bases, and 8 bases lay outside the gene matches. CDR3 nucleotides: TGTGCCAGCAGCACGACAGGGCACAGGGAGACCCAGTACTTC. Translation gives CASSTTGHRETQYF.

The V call is TRBV6-1, the J call TRBJ2-5; tentatively, D is TRBD1 or TRBD2 (5 bases each). There are 14 residues in the CDR3. Germline loops: CDR1 MNHNS, CDR2 SASEGT. Trimming removed 6 bases from V and 5 bases from J, with 16 bases in between. The CDR3 sequence: CASRNFGTFETQYF. CDR3 in DNA: TGTGCCAGCAGAAACTTCGGGACCTTTGAGACCCAGTACTTC.

Comments on this clone: Other nucleotide sequences in the sample specify the same CDR3. The V call is TRBV29-1, the J call TRBJ2-5, with D unclear. Between the trimmed V and J ends, which lost 4 bases and 5 bases, there was a span of 11 bases. This CDR3 is 12 amino acids long. CDR1 is SQVTM and CDR2 is ANQGSEA in the germline V gene. The CDR3 nucleotides read TGCAGCGTTGGTACGGGCGCGGAGACCCAGTACTTC. Amino acid sequence: CSVGTGAETQYF.

The chain has TRBV6-1 and TRBJ2-7; 7 bases are shared with TRBD1. The ends lost 7 bases at V and 0 bases at J; junction bases unmatched: 3. The CDR3 loop spans 13 amino acids. Germline values: CDR1 MNHNS, CDR2 SASEGT. Here the CDR3 reads CASNRQGSYEQYF. The CDR3, as DNA: TGTGCCAGCAACCGACAGGGCTCCTACGAGCAGTACTTC.

This chain uses TRBV5-1 with TRBJ2-1; the match to TRBD2 covers 11 bases. Germline CDR1 is SGHRS and CDR2 is YFSETQ. This CDR3 is built from 16 residues. V lost 2 bases to trimming and J lost 4 bases; unmatched junction nucleotides: 5. The DNA of the CDR3 is TGCGCCAGCAGCTTCCAACTAGCGGGAGCTTACAATGAGCAGTTCTTC. Translating gives CASSFQLAGAYNEQFF.

The chain joins TRBV6-5 to TRBJ2-5; 7 bases are shared with TRBD2. The J call is doubtful: the DNA matches TRBJ2-7 better. Germline V gene data show CDR1 as MNHEY and CDR2 as SVGAGI. This CDR3 is 15 amino acids long. The CDR3 DNA sequence: TGTGCCAGCAGTTCCATGACTAGCCCGTTCGGCGAGCAGTACTTC. Its protein is CASSSMTSPFGEQYF.

J is TRBJ2-7 and V is TRBV14; D remains ambiguous. V was shortened by 1 base and J by 6 bases, with 4 bases between the two germline ends. The germline gives CDR1 SGHDN, CDR2 FVKESK. The CDR3 spans 11 residues. Here the CDR3 reads CASSQALEQYF. Written as DNA, the CDR3 is TGTGCCAGCAGCCAAGCCCTCGAGCAGTACTTC. Supplemented by reference TRBV14 and TRBJ2-7, the full variable domain reads EAGVTQFPSHSVIEKGQTVTLRCDPISGHDNLYWYRRVMGKEIKFLLHFVKESKQDESGMPNNRFLAERTGGTYSTLKVQPAELEDSGVYFCASSQALEQYFGPGTRLTVT.

The genes are TRBV18 and TRBJ2-5; the match to TRBD1 covers 7 bases. J was trimmed by 7 bases and V by 3 bases; bases with no gene match: 11. The CDR3 contains 15 residues. CDR1 and CDR2 (germline): KGHSH, LQKENI. The CDR3 nucleotides are TGTGCCAGCTCACCGGGACAGACGTTGTTAGGGACCCAGTACTTC. It yields the protein CASSPGQTLLGTQYF. The full variable domain, rest sourced from reference TRBV18 and TRBJ2-5, is NAGVMQNPRHLVRRRGQEARLRCSPMKGHSHVYWYRQLPEEGLKFMVYLQKENIIDESGMPKERFSAEFPKEGPSILRIQQVVRGDSAAYFCASSPGQTLLGTQYFGPGTRLLVL.

The V gene is TRBV5-1, the J gene TRBJ2-1; possibly TRBD1 for D (6 bases). Germline assignment: CDR1 SGHRS and CDR2 YFSETQ. V lost 3 bases and J lost 9, with 16 bases in between. The CDR3 contains 14 residues. For the CDR3, the DNA is TGCGCCAGCAGCTCGGATGCAGGGGAAGGTGAGCAGTTCTTC. Amino acids: CASSSDAGEGEQFF.

The chain has TRBV7-6 and TRBJ2-1; perhaps D is TRBD1 or TRBD2 (6 bases each). Per germline, CDR1 SGHVS and CDR2 FNYEAQ. With 1 base removed from V and 1 base from J, the gap between germline ends came to 11 bases. The CDR3 totals 16 residues. In DNA form, the CDR3 reads TGTGCCAGCAGCTTAGGGGGGGCGGGTTCCTACAATGAGCAGTTCTTC. Translation gives CASSLGGAGSYNEQFF.

The chain employs TRBV28 and TRBJ2-6, with D perhaps matching TRBD1 (6 bases). The length of the CDR3 is 17 residues. CDR1 MDHEN and CDR2 SYDVKM come from the germline V gene. The DNA for the CDR3 is TGTGCGACCACCTCGGCAGGGGCGGACTCTGGGGCCAACGTCCTGACTTTC. This gives the protein CATTSAGADSGANVLTF.

The sample holds one count of this clone. CDR3 nucleotide sequence: TGTGCCAGCAGCAACACGGGAGCTTCGCACACCGGGGAGCTGTTTTTT. Protein product: CASSNTGASHTGELFF. V is TRBV5-6 and J is TRBJ2-2; possible D gene TRBD2, 6 bases. V dropped 4 bases and J dropped 3 bases, with 16 bases sitting between them. The CDR3 loop spans 16 amino acids. The germline gives CDR1 SGHDT, CDR2 YYEEEE.

Comment on this clone: The same CDR3 also results from other DNA sequences found in this sample. V gene TRBV20-1 combines with J gene TRBJ2-7, with no clear D. The CDR3 runs 11 residues. Trimming stripped 3 bases from V and 6 bases from J, with 9 bases between. CDR1 is DFQATT and CDR2 is SNEGSKA in the germline V gene (reference sequence). CDR3 loop: CSASRTGEQYF. Written as DNA, the CDR3 is TGCAGTGCTAGTCGTACCGGCGAGCAGTACTTC.

The chain uses TRBV15 and TRBJ1-5, with D unclear. Germline V gene data show CDR1 as LNHNV and CDR2 as YYDKDF (reference sequence). The ends were cut back, 0 bases at V and 0 bases at J, with 6 bases in the middle. There are 15 residues in the CDR3. DNA for the CDR3: TGTGCCACCAGCAGAGAAAACCTTAGCAATCAGCCCCAGCATTTT. Amino acid sequence: CATSRENLSNQPQHF.